The 6 T cell receptor beta chains reported below all come from one sample, sequenced in a study of blood T cell repertoires in COVID-19. This table comes from immunoSEQ multiplex PCR, and its TCRdb copy is limited to in-frame clones, with some not included. The repertoire has roughly 380,000 clones, about 90% of them found once; the top ten carry roughly 1.4%. Specimen: PBMCs or T cells enriched from blood (not recorded which). The source is a man aged 30 to 45 who had recovered from COVID-19.

The rearrangement joins TRBV2 to TRBJ1-1, with 7 bases that match TRBD1. CDR1 and CDR2 (germline): SNHLY, FYNNEI. After removal of 5 bases from V and 4 bases from J, the junction contained 10 bases not matched to a gene. The CDR3 length is 15 residues. The chain's CDR3 is CASSIMTGMGTEAFF. The CDR3 DNA follows: TGTGCCAGCAGTATCATGACAGGGATGGGCACTGAAGCTTTCTTT.

The genes are TRBV2 and TRBJ1-6; D not resolved. V was cut by 0 bases and J by 16 bases, with 10 bases left in between. The CDR3 is made up of 12 amino acids. In germline, CDR1 is SNHLY, CDR2 FYNNEI. The CDR3 is CASSEAWGDLHF. CDR3 sequence (DNA): TGTGCCAGCAGTGAAGCCTGGGGAGATCTCCACTTT.

V gene TRBV27 combines with J gene TRBJ2-7, with TRBD1 identical over 9 bases. Per germline, CDR1 MNHEY and CDR2 SMNVEV (reference sequence). Unmatched junction bases numbered 4, after V lost 3 bases and J lost 4 bases. The CDR3 has 14 residues. CDR3 nucleotide sequence: TGTGCCAGCAGTTTGGGACAGGGTGGTTACGAGCAGTACTTC. Residues: CASSLGQGGYEQYF.

CDR3 residues: CASSQDLGTGKKLFF. The CDR3 nucleotides are TGTGCCAGCAGCCAAGATCTGGGGACAGGGAAAAAACTGTTTTTT. The chain combines TRBV3-1 (or the pseudogene TRBV3-2) with TRBJ1-4, with 9 bases matching TRBD1. Germline V CDR1 and CDR2: LGHDT, YNNKEL (reference sequence). The ends lost 0 bases at V and 9 bases at J; junction bases unmatched: 5. CDR3 length equals 15 residues.

V and J are TRBV14 and TRBJ1-3; no clear D. Trimming stripped 0 bases from V and 6 bases from J, with 9 bases between. Germline CDR1 SGHDN, CDR2 FVKESK. This CDR3 is 14 amino acids long. In DNA, the CDR3 is TGTGCCAGCAGCCAAGAAGGACTCCTAAACACCATATATTTT. Translated: CASSQEGLLNTIYF.

The V gene is TRBV6-5, the J gene TRBJ1-1, with TRBD1 matching over 10 bases. CDR3 length: 15 amino acids. Germline CDR1 is MNHEY and CDR2 is SVGAGI. The V gene end was trimmed by 6 bases and the J gene end by 6 bases; junction bases not matched to a gene: 10. DNA of the CDR3: TGTGCCAGCAGCCGACAGGGGGCTTTTCCTTCTGAAGCTTTCTTT. It translates to CASSRQGAFPSEAFF.